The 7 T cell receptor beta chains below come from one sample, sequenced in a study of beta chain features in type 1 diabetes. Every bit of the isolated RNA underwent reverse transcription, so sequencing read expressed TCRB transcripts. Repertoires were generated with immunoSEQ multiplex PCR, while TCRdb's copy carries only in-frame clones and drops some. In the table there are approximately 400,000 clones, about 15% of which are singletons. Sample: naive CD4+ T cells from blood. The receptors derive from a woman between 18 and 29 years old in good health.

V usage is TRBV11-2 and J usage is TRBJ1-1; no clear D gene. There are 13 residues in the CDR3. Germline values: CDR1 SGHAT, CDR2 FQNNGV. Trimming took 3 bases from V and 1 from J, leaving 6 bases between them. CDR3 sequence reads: CASSLTGNTEAFF. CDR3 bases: TGTGCCAGCAGCTTGACTGGGAACACTGAAGCTTTCTTT. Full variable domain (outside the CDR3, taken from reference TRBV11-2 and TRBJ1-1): EAGVAQSPRYKIIEKRQSVAFWCNPISGHATLYWYQQILGQGPKLLIQFQNNGVVDDSQLPKDRFSAERLKGVDSTLKIQPAKLEDSAVYLCASSLTGNTEAFFGQGTRLTVV.

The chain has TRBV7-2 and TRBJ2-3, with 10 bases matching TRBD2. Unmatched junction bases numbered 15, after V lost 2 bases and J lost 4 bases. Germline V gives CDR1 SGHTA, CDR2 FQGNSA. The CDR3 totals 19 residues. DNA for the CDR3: TGTGCCAGCAGCTTAATGGCGGGAGTAGCGGGAGGTCGGGCAGATACGCAGTATTTT. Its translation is CASSLMAGVAGGRADTQYF. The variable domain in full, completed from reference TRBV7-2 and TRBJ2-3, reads GAGVSQSPSNKVTEKGKDVELRCDPISGHTALYWYRQSLGQGLEFLIYFQGNSAPDKSGLPSDRFSAERTGGSVSTLTIQRTQQEDSAVYLCASSLMAGVAGGRADTQYFGPGTRLTVL.

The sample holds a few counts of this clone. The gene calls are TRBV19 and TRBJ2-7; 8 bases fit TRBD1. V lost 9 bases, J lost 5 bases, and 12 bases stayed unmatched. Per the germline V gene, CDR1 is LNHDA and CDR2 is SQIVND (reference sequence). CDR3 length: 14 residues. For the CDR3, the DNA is TGTGCCAGCGCTAATCAGGACAGGGTCCACGAGCAGTACTTC. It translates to CASANQDRVHEQYF.

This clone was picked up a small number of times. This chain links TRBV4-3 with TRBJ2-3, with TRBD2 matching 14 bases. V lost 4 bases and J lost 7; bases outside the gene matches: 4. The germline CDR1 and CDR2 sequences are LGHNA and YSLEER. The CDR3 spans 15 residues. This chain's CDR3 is CASSRGLAGANTQYF. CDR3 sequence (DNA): TGCGCCAGCAGCCGGGGACTAGCGGGAGCAAATACGCAGTATTTT.

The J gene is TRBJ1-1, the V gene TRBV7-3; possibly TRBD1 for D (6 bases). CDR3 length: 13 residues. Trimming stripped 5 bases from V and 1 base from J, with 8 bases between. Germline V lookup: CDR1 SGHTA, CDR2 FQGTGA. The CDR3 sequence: CASSLQGNTEAFF. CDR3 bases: TGTGCCAGCAGCCTACAGGGGAACACTGAAGCTTTCTTT.

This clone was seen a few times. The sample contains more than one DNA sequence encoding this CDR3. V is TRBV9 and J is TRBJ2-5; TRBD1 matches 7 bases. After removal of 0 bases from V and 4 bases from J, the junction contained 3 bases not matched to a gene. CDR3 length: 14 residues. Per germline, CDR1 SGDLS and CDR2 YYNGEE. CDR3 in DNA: TGTGCCAGCAGCGTAGGACAGGGTGGAGAGACCCAGTACTTC. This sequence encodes CASSVGQGGETQYF.

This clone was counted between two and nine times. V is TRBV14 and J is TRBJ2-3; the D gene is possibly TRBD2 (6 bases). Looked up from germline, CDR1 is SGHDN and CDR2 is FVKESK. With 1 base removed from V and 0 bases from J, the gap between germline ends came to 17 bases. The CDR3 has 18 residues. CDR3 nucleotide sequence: TGTGCCAGCAGCCAAGGATGGTTAGCGGCACTTAGCACAGATACGCAGTATTTT. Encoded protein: CASSQGWLAALSTDTQYF.